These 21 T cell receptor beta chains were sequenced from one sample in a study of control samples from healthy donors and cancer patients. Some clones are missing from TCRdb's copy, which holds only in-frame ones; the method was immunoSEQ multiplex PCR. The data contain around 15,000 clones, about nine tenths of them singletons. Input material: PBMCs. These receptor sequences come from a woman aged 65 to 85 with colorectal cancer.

CDR3 region: CASRSGHTEAFF. CDR3 in DNA: TGTGCCAGCCGGTCCGGTCACACTGAAGCTTTCTTT. The chain carries TRBV3-1 (or the pseudogene TRBV3-2) and TRBJ1-1; D gene ambiguous. The CDR3 runs to 12 residues. Germline CDR1 is LGHDT and CDR2 is YNNKEL (reference sequence). V lost 8 bases to trimming and J lost 3 bases, with 10 bases between them.

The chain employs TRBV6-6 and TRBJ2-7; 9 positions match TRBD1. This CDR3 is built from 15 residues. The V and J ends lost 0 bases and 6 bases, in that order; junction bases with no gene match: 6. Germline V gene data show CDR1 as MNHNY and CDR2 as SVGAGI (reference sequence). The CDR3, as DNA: TGTGCCAGCAGTTACTCCGGGACAGGGTTTCGCGAGCAGTACTTC. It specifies CASSYSGTGFREQYF.

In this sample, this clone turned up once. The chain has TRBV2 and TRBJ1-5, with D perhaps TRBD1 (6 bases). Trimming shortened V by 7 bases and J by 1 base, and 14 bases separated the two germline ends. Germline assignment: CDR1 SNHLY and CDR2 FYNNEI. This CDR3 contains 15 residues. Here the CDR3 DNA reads TGTGCCAGCACTTGGACAGCGGAAAGCAATCAGCCCCAGCATTTT. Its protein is CASTWTAESNQPQHF.

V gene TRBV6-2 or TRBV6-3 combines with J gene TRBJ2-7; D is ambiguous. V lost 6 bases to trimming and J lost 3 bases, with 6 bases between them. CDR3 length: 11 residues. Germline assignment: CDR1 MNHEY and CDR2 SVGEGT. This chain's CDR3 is CASSTHYEQYF. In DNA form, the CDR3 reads TGTGCCAGCAGCACCCACTACGAGCAGTACTTC.

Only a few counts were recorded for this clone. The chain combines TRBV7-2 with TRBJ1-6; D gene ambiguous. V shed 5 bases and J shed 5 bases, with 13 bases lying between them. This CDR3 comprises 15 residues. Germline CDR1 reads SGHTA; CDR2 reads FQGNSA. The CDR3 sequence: CASSDEGRDNSPLHF. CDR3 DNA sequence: TGTGCCAGCAGCGACGAAGGGAGGGATAATTCACCCCTCCACTTT.

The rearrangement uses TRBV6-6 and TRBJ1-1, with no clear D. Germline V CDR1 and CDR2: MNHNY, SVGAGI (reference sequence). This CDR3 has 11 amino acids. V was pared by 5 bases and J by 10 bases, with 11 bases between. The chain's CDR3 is CASSRYGGAFF. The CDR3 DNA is TGTGCCAGCAGTCGGTACGGTGGAGCTTTCTTT.

The chain's CDR3 is CASSLEGGSYNEQFF. CDR3 sequence (DNA): TGTGCCAGCAGCTTAGAGGGGGGCTCCTACAATGAGCAGTTCTTC. The chain uses TRBV7-3 and TRBJ2-1; the D call may be TRBD1 or TRBD2 (6 bases each). Germline V gene lookup returns CDR1 SGHTA and CDR2 FQGTGA. Trimming cost V 2 bases and J 0 bases, with 8 bases left between them. The CDR3 is 15 residues long.

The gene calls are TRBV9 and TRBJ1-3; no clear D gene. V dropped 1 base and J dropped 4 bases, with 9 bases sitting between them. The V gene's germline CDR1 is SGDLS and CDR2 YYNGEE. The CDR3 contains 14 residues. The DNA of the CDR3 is TGTGCCAGCAGCGTATTCGGCGGGGGAAACACCATATATTTT. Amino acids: CASSVFGGGNTIYF.

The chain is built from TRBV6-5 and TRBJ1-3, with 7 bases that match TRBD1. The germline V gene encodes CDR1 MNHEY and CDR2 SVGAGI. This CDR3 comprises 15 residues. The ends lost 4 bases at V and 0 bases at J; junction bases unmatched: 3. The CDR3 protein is CASSLGQSSGNTIYF. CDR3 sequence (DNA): TGTGCCAGCAGTTTGGGACAGTCCTCTGGAAACACCATATATTTT.

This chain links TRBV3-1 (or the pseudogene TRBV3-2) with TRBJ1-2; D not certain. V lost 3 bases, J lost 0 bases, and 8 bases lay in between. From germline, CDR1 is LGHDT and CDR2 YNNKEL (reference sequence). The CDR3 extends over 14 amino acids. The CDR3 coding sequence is TGTGCCAGCAGCCATGGGAAAGCTAACTATGGCTACACCTTC. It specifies CASSHGKANYGYTF.

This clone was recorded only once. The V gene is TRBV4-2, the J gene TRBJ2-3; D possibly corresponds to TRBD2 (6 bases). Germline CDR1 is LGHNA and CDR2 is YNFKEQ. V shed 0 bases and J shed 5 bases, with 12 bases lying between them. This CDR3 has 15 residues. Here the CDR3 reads CASSQDALARDTQYF. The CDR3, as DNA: TGTGCCAGCAGCCAAGATGCGCTAGCGCGAGATACGCAGTATTTT.

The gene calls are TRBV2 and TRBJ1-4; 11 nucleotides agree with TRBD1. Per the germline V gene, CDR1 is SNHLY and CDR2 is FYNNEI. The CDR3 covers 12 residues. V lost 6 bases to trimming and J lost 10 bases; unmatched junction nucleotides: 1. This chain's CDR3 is CASRGTGGKLFF. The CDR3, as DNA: TGTGCCAGCAGAGGGACAGGGGGAAAACTGTTTTTT.

In DNA, the CDR3 is TGTGCCAGCAGGCCCACAGGGGCGACTAGCAATCAGCCCCAGCATTTT. It translates to CASRPTGATSNQPQHF. The chain is built from TRBV2 and TRBJ1-5; 7 bases map to TRBD1. V lost 6 bases, J lost 0 bases, and 8 bases stayed unmatched. The germline gives CDR1 SNHLY, CDR2 FYNNEI. CDR3 length: 16 residues.

This CDR3 reads CASSQGSGGYEQYF. Here the CDR3 DNA reads TGCGCCAGCAGCCAAGGCAGCGGAGGCTACGAGCAGTACTTC. The chain combines TRBV4-1 with TRBJ2-7; a possible D gene is TRBD2 (5 bases). Germline CDR1 is MGHRA and CDR2 is YSYEKL. This CDR3 contains 14 residues. V dropped 1 base and J dropped 3 bases, with 10 bases sitting between them.

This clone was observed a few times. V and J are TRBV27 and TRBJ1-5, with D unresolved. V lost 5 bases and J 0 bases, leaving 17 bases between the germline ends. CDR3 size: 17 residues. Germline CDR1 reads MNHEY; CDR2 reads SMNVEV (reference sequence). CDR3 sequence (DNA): TGTGCCAGCAGTGTACTGCCTCTCCGAGATAGCAATCAGCCCCAGCATTTT. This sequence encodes CASSVLPLRDSNQPQHF.

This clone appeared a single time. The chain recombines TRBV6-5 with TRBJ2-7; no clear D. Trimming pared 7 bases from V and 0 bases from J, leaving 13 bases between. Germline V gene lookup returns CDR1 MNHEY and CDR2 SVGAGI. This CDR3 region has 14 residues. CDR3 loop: CASTRSTNSYEQYF. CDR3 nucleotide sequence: TGTGCCAGCACTCGTTCGACAAACTCCTACGAGCAGTACTTC.

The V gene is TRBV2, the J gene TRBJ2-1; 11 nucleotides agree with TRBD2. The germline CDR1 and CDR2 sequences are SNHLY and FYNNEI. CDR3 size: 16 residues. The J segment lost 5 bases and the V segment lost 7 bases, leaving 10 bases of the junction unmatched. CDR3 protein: CASTIRGTSGHNEQFF. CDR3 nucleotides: TGTGCCAGCACCATTCGAGGGACTAGCGGCCACAATGAGCAGTTCTTC.

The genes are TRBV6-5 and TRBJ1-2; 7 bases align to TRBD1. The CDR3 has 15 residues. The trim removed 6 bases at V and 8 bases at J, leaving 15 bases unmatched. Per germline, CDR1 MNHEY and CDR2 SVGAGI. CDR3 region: CASSRRVDREYGYTF. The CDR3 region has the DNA TGTGCCAGCAGCCGACGAGTCGACAGGGAATACGGCTACACCTTC.

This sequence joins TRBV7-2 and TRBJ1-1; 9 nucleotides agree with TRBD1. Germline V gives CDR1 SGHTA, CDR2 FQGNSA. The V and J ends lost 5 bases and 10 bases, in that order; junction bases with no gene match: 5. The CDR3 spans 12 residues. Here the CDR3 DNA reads TGTGCCAGCAGCCAACGGACAGGGGCAGCTTTCTTT. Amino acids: CASSQRTGAAFF.

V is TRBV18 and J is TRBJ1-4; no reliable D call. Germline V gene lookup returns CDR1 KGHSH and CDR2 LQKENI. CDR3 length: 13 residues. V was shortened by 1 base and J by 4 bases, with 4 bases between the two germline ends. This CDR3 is CASSPQFNEKLFF. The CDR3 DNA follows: TGTGCCAGCTCACCACAGTTTAATGAAAAACTGTTTTTT. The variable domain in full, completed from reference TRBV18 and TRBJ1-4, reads NAGVMQNPRHLVRRRGQEARLRCSPMKGHSHVYWYRQLPEEGLKFMVYLQKENIIDESGMPKERFSAEFPKEGPSILRIQQVVRGDSAAYFCASSPQFNEKLFFGSGTQLSVL.

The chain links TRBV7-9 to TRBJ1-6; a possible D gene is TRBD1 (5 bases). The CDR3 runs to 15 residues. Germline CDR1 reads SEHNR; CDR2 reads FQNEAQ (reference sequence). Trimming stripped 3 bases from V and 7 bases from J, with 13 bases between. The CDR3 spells CASSFLRGSNSPLHF. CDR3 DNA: TGTGCCAGCAGCTTCCTACGGGGGTCCAATTCACCCCTCCACTTT.